This T cell receptor beta chain appears in the sequencing data of a study of response to subunit inactivated influenza vaccine. General observations from the study: T cells newly recruited by each seasonal influenza vaccination are few, the authors suggested.

Germline V gene lookup returns CDR1 SGHKS and CDR2 YYEKEE (reference sequence). Unmatched junction bases numbered 17, after V lost 6 bases and J lost 7 bases. The CDR3 totals 16 residues. TCRdb passed the RT-PCR reads through MiXCR, listing each CDR3 protein once. Among about 520,000 distinct CDR3 sequences, 25% were seen once, and the ten largest hold under 2.5%. In regard to this clonotype: Its antigen remains unknown.

This specimen consisted of CD4+ T cells sorted from PBMCs, obtained 5 days after vaccination. This receptor was taken from a man aged 50 to 59 who received an inactivated influenza vaccine. The chain combines TRBV5-5 with TRBJ2-7; 9 nucleotides agree with TRBD1. The CDR3: CASTPSPDRGSAEQYF. The CDR3 DNA reads TGTGCCAGCACACCCTCACCGGACAGGGGATCTGCAGAGCAGTACTTC. Variable domain in full (rest from reference TRBV5-5 and TRBJ2-7): DAGVTQSPTHLIKTRGQQVTLRCSPISGHKSVSWYQQVLGQGPQFIFQYYEKEERGRGNFPDRFSARQFPNYSSELNVNALLLGDSALYLCASTPSPDRGSAEQYFGPGTRLTVT.